This TCR beta chain was retrieved from a study of shared clonotypes between healthy human individuals. The CDR3 has 14 residues. The germline gives CDR1 MGHRA, CDR2 YSYEKL. V gave up 1 base and J gave up 8 bases, with 14 bases separating them. Sequencing used immunoSEQ multiplex PCR; TCRdb keeps in-frame clones, though not all of them. The sample records around 1,900,000 clones, approximately 92% being singletons. Positive CCR7 selection of CD45RO-negative cells yielded the naive CD8 cells, and terminally differentiated effector memory CD45RA+ cells were excluded. This clone is a singleton in its sample.

V usage is TRBV4-1 and J usage is TRBJ1-1, with unresolved D. Specimen: naive CD8+ T cells from PBMCs. The receptor was isolated from a man between 18 and 35 years old in good health. Some clones in this sample may be carry-over from other donors' samples. The DNA of the CDR3 is TGCGCCAGCAGCCAAGGCAACGATCGGGCAGAAGCTTTCTTT. It yields the protein CASSQGNDRAEAFF.